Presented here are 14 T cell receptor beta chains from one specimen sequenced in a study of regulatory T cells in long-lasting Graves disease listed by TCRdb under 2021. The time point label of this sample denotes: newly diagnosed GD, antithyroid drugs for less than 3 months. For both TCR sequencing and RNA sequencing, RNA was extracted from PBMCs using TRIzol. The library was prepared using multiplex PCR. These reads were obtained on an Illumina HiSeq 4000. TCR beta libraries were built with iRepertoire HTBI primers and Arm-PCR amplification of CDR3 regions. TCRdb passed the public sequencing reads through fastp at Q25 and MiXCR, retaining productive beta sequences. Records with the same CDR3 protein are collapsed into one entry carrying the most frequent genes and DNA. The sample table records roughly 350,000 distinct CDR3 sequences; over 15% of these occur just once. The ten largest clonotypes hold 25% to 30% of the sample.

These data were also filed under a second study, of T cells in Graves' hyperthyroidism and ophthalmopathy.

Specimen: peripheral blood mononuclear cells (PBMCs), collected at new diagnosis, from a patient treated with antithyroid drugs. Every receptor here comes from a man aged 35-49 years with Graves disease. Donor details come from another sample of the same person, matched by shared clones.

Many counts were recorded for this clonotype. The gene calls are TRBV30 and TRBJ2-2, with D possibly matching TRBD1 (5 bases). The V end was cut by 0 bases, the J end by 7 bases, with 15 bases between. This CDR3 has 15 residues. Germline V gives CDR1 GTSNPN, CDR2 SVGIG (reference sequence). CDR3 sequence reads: CAWSVADSLIGELFF. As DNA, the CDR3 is TGTGCCTGGAGTGTAGCTGACAGTTTGATCGGGGAGCTGTTTTTT.

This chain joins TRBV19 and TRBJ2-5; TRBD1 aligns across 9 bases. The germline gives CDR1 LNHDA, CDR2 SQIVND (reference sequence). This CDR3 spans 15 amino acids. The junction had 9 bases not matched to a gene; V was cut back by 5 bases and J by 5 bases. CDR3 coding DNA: TGTGCCAGTAGTTCCCCCGGGACAGGGTACGAGACCCAGTACTTC. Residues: CASSSPGTGYETQYF.

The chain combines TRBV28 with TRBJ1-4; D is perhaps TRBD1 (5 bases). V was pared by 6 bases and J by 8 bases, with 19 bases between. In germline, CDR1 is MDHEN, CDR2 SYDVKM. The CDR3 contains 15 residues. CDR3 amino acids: CASSPPGGIREKLFF. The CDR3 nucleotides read TGTGCCAGCAGCCCCCCCGGGGGGATAAGGGAAAAACTGTTTTTT.

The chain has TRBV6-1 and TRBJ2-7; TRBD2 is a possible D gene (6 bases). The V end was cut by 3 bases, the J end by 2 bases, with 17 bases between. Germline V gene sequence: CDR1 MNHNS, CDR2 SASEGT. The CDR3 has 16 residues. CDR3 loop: CASSEFSLEGTYEQYF. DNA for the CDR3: TGTGCCAGCAGTGAGTTTAGTTTGGAGGGAACCTACGAGCAGTACTTC.

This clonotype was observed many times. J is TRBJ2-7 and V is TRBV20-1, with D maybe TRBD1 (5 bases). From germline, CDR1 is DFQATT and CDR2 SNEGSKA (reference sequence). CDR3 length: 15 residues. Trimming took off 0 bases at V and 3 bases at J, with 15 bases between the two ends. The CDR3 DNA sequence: TGCAGTGCTAGAGATCTCCGGACACCTAACTACGAGCAGTACTTC. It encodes CSARDLRTPNYEQYF.

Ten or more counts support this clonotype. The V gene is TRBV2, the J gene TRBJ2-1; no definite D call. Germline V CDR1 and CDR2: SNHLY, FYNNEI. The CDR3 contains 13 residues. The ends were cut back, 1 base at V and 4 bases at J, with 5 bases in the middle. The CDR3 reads CASSEVGYNEQFF. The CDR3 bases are TGTGCCAGCAGTGAAGTGGGGTACAATGAGCAGTTCTTC.

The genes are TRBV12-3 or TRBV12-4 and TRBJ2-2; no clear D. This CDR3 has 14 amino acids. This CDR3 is CALGRLTNTGELFF. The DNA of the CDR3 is TGTGCTCTCGGCCGTCTTACGAACACCGGGGAGCTGTTTTTT.

The CDR3, as DNA: TGTGCCAGCACTAAAAGGGACGGAGGAGCCTACGAGCAGTACTTC. This encodes CASTKRDGGAYEQYF. The chain couples TRBV12-3 or TRBV12-4 to TRBJ2-7, with D perhaps given as TRBD1 or TRBD2 (5 bases each). V was clipped by 7 bases and J by 2 bases, with 18 bases between them. The CDR3 contains 15 residues.

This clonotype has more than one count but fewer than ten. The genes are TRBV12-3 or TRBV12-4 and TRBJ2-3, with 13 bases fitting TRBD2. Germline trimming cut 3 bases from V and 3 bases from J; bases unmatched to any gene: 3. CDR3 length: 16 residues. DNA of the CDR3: TGTGCCAGCAGTTTCGGACTAGCGGGAGCGACAGATACGCAGTATTTT. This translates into CASSFGLAGATDTQYF.

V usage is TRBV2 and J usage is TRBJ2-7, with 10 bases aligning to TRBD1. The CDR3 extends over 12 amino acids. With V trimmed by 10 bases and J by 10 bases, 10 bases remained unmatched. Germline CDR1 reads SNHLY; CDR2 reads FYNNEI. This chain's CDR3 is CANRDRGAIQYF. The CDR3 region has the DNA TGTGCCAACCGGGACAGGGGCGCTATCCAGTACTTC.

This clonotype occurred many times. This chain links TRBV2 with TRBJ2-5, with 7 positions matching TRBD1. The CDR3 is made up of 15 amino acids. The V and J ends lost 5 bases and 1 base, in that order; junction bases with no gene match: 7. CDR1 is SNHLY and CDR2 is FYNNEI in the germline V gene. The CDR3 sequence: CASSRMTGFQETQYF. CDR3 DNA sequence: TGTGCCAGCAGTCGAATGACAGGGTTCCAAGAGACCCAGTACTTC.

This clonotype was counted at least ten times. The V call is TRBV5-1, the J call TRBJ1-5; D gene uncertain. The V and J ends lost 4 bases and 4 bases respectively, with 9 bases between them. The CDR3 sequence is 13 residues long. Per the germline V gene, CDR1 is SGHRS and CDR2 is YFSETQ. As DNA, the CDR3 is TGCGCCAGCAGCCGAGGACCAAATCAGCCCCAGCATTTT. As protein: CASSRGPNQPQHF.

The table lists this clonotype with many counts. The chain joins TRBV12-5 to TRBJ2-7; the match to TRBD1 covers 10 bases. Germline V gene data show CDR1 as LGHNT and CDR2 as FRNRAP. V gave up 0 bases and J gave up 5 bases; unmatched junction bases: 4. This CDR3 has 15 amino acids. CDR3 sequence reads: CASGLVPGQGNEQYF. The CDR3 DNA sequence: TGTGCTAGTGGTTTGGTGCCGGGACAGGGGAACGAGCAGTACTTC.

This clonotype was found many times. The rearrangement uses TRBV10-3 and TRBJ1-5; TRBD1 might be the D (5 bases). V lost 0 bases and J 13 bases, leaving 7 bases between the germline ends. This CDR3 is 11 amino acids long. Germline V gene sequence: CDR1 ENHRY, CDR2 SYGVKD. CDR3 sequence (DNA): TGTGCCATCAGTGAGTCGGGGCCGCAGCATTTT. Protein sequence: CAISESGPQHF.